These T cell receptor beta chains were read from a single sample in a study of blood T cell repertoires in COVID-19. Assay: immunoSEQ multiplex PCR; the TCRdb copy retains only in-frame clones and omits some. Here the sample spans 110,000 to 150,000 clones, about 84% being singletons. Material for sequencing was peripheral blood. The receptors here all came from a woman aged 45-65 years with acute or convalescent COVID-19. The CDR3 runs from the conserved cysteine through the conserved F or W. The D gene is left open where the match is weak. The size field is filled for only some rows; it gives once, few, many or a size class.

CDR3 DNA: TGTGCCAGCAGCTTAAAATTTTACAGTTCACCCCTCCACTTT
CDR3 protein: CASSLKFYSSPLHF
D gene: .
clone size: .
J gene: TRBJ1-6
V gene: TRBV11-1

CDR3 DNA: TGTGCCAGCAGCGTAAGCGGGTTGGGAAACACCATATATTTT
CDR3 protein: CASSVSGLGNTIYF
D gene: .
clone size: once
J gene: TRBJ1-3
V gene: TRBV9

CDR3 DNA: TGTGCCAGCAGCGTTGGCCTCGGGGCTGAAGCTTTCTTT
CDR3 protein: CASSVGLGAEAFF
D gene: .
clone size: .
J gene: TRBJ1-1
V gene: TRBV9

CDR3 DNA: TGTGCCAGCAGTGAAGGGACAGGGTTCTACGAGCAGTACTTC
CDR3 protein: CASSEGTGFYEQYF
D gene: TRBD1
clone size: once
J gene: TRBJ2-7
V gene: TRBV6-1

CDR3 DNA: TGTGCCAGCAGCCAAGATCGGACACTAAACAGGGGATCAACTAATGAAAAACTGTTTTTT
CDR3 protein: CASSQDRTLNRGSTNEKLFF
D gene: TRBD1
clone size: few
J gene: TRBJ1-4
V gene: TRBV3-1/TRBV3-2

CDR3 DNA: TGTGCCATCAGTGAGTCTGTGAGTGTTAACGGCAATCAGCCCCAGCATTTT
CDR3 protein: CAISESVSVNGNQPQHF
D gene: .
clone size: .
J gene: TRBJ1-5
V gene: TRBV10-3

CDR3 DNA: TGTGCCAGCGCCATTGGTGGAGGTGGTGAAAAACTGTTTTTT
CDR3 protein: CASAIGGGGEKLFF
D gene: .
clone size: .
J gene: TRBJ1-4
V gene: TRBV18

CDR3 DNA: TGTGCCAGCAGTACGGACAGCTACGAGCAGTACTTC
CDR3 protein: CASSTDSYEQYF
D gene: .
clone size: .
J gene: TRBJ2-7
V gene: TRBV6-6

CDR3 DNA: TGTGCCAGCAGCCTGGTGTTGGAGGGTAGTTCACCCCTCCACTTT
CDR3 protein: CASSLVLEGSSPLHF
D gene: .
clone size: .
J gene: TRBJ1-6
V gene: TRBV4-2

CDR3 DNA: TGTGCCAGCAGTTTTTTAGGACATACTGAAGCTTTCTTT
CDR3 protein: CASSFLGHTEAFF
D gene: .
clone size: .
J gene: TRBJ1-1
V gene: TRBV5-5

CDR3 DNA: TGTGCCAGCAGTGACCAGGCCTCAGGCACAAGTCAGCCCCAGCATTTT
CDR3 protein: CASSDQASGTSQPQHF
D gene: .
clone size: .
J gene: TRBJ1-5
V gene: TRBV2

CDR3 DNA: TGTGCCAGCAGTTATTACGGACAGGGGGCAATGGATGGCTACACCTTC
CDR3 protein: CASSYYGQGAMDGYTF
D gene: TRBD1
clone size: .
J gene: TRBJ1-2
V gene: TRBV6-5

CDR3 DNA: TGTGCCAGCACCCTTCATCCAGGGGATTATGGCTACACCTTC
CDR3 protein: CASTLHPGDYGYTF
D gene: .
clone size: .
J gene: TRBJ1-2
V gene: TRBV6-5

CDR3 DNA: TGTGCCAGCAGTTTAGGGCAGGGGGCCTATGGCTACACCTTC
CDR3 protein: CASSLGQGAYGYTF
D gene: TRBD1
clone size: .
J gene: TRBJ1-2
V gene: TRBV28

CDR3 DNA: TGTGCCGGAAAGGACAGGCTGAACACTGAAGCTTTCTTT
CDR3 protein: CAGKDRLNTEAFF
D gene: TRBD1
clone size: .
J gene: TRBJ1-1
V gene: TRBV6-5

CDR3 DNA: TGTGCCAGCTCACCCGGTATGGGGGCGCAGAACACTGAAGCTTTCTTT
CDR3 protein: CASSPGMGAQNTEAFF
D gene: .
clone size: .
J gene: TRBJ1-1
V gene: TRBV18

CDR3 DNA: TGCGCCAGCAGCCAAGAAGGGACAAGGTCCACTGAAGCTTTCTTT
CDR3 protein: CASSQEGTRSTEAFF
D gene: .
clone size: .
J gene: TRBJ1-1
V gene: TRBV4-3

CDR3 DNA: TGTGCCAGCAGCTTCCCCCGGACAGGGACTACTAACTATGGCTACACCTTC
CDR3 protein: CASSFPRTGTTNYGYTF
D gene: TRBD1
clone size: .
J gene: TRBJ1-2
V gene: TRBV7-8

CDR3 DNA: TGTGCCAGCAGCCAAGTGGGCCAGGTAAATGAAAAACTGTTTTTT
CDR3 protein: CASSQVGQVNEKLFF
D gene: .
clone size: .
J gene: TRBJ1-4
V gene: TRBV4-2

CDR3 DNA: TGCGCCAGCGGTAAACAGCGGGGGGATCAAGAGACCCAGTACTTC
CDR3 protein: CASGKQRGDQETQYF
D gene: TRBD2
clone size: .
J gene: TRBJ2-5
V gene: TRBV5-1

CDR3 DNA: TGTGCCATCAGTGGAGGGAGCGGCTACTCTGGAAACACCATATATTTT
CDR3 protein: CAISGGSGYSGNTIYF
D gene: .
clone size: .
J gene: TRBJ1-3
V gene: TRBV10-3

CDR3 DNA: TGTGCCACCAGCAGAGGGGAATCAATGGACTTTGGGAATCAGCCCCAGCATTTT
CDR3 protein: CATSRGESMDFGNQPQHF
D gene: .
clone size: .
J gene: TRBJ1-5
V gene: TRBV15

CDR3 DNA: TGTGCCGCCCACGGAACAGGAACCTACGAGCAGTACTTC
CDR3 protein: CAAHGTGTYEQYF
D gene: .
clone size: .
J gene: TRBJ2-7
V gene: TRBV10-3

CDR3 DNA: TGCAGCGTTGAGGGAACAGGTGGAACTGAAGCTTTCTTT
CDR3 protein: CSVEGTGGTEAFF
D gene: .
clone size: .
J gene: TRBJ1-1
V gene: TRBV29-1

CDR3 DNA: TGCGCCAGCAGCCAAGATCTTCCGATCCGGGACAGTAGGAATGAGCAGTTCTTC
CDR3 protein: CASSQDLPIRDSRNEQFF
D gene: TRBD1
clone size: .
J gene: TRBJ2-1
V gene: TRBV4-3

CDR3 DNA: TGCGCCAGCAGCCCGGGGGGCCAGGACTACGAGCAGTACTTC
CDR3 protein: CASSPGGQDYEQYF
D gene: .
clone size: .
J gene: TRBJ2-7
V gene: TRBV5-1

CDR3 DNA: TGTGCCAGTAGTCCACCGACTCGCCAAGGAGGCTACACCTTC
CDR3 protein: CASSPPTRQGGYTF
D gene: .
clone size: .
J gene: TRBJ1-2
V gene: TRBV19

CDR3 DNA: TGTGCCAGCAGTTTAATTCAGCGGGGGGGCTCGGAGACCCAGTACTTC
CDR3 protein: CASSLIQRGGSETQYF
D gene: TRBD2
clone size: .
J gene: TRBJ2-5
V gene: TRBV6-2/TRBV6-3

CDR3 DNA: TGTGCCAGTAGCCTGACAGGGGTAGAGGATGGCTACACCTTC
CDR3 protein: CASSLTGVEDGYTF
D gene: TRBD1
clone size: .
J gene: TRBJ1-2
V gene: TRBV19

CDR3 DNA: TGTGCCAGCAGCAATCCTAATGAAAAACTGTTTTTT
CDR3 protein: CASSNPNEKLFF
D gene: .
clone size: .
J gene: TRBJ1-4
V gene: TRBV12-3/TRBV12-4

CDR3 DNA: TGTGCCAGCAGCTTACCGACTAGTCGGGGCGAGCAGTACTTC
CDR3 protein: CASSLPTSRGEQYF
D gene: .
clone size: few
J gene: TRBJ2-7
V gene: TRBV7-8

CDR3 DNA: TGTGCCAGTAGTTACTCTCACAGAAATCAGCCCCAGCATTTT
CDR3 protein: CASSYSHRNQPQHF
D gene: .
clone size: .
J gene: TRBJ1-5
V gene: TRBV19

CDR3 DNA: TGCAGCGTTAGTAGGGACAGGCATGAAAAACTGTTTTTT
CDR3 protein: CSVSRDRHEKLFF
D gene: TRBD1
clone size: .
J gene: TRBJ1-4
V gene: TRBV29-1

CDR3 DNA: TGTGCCAGCAGCGTAGGACAGGACTACACCTTC
CDR3 protein: CASSVGQDYTF
D gene: .
clone size: once
J gene: TRBJ1-2
V gene: TRBV9

CDR3 DNA: TGTGCCAGCAGCTTACAGGGTTTGAATGAGCAGTTCTTC
CDR3 protein: CASSLQGLNEQFF
D gene: .
clone size: few
J gene: TRBJ2-1
V gene: TRBV7-6

CDR3 DNA: TGTGCCAGTACTTCTTCACAAGGAGGGATGAACACTGAAGCTTTCTTT
CDR3 protein: CASTSSQGGMNTEAFF
D gene: .
clone size: .
J gene: TRBJ1-1
V gene: TRBV19

CDR3 DNA: TGTGCCAGCAGTGATCTGGACAGGAACTATGGCTACACCTTC
CDR3 protein: CASSDLDRNYGYTF
D gene: TRBD1
clone size: .
J gene: TRBJ1-2
V gene: TRBV2

CDR3 DNA: TGTGCCAGCAATTCCGGACAGGCACCTAACTATGGCTACACCTTC
CDR3 protein: CASNSGQAPNYGYTF
D gene: TRBD1
clone size: .
J gene: TRBJ1-2
V gene: TRBV6-5

CDR3 DNA: TGTGCCAGCAGTTACGGCAAGGGGGCCGGTCAGCCCCAGCATTTT
CDR3 protein: CASSYGKGAGQPQHF
D gene: TRBD1
clone size: .
J gene: TRBJ1-5
V gene: TRBV6-5

CDR3 DNA: TGTGCCTGGCGGCCGGGACAGGGGCCTGAGAAACTGTTTTTT
CDR3 protein: CAWRPGQGPEKLFF
D gene: TRBD1
clone size: .
J gene: TRBJ1-4
V gene: TRBV30

CDR3 DNA: TGTGCCAGCAGCGTCCGACTAGCGGGTTCCCTTGATACGCAGTATTTT
CDR3 protein: CASSVRLAGSLDTQYF
D gene: TRBD2
clone size: .
J gene: TRBJ2-3
V gene: TRBV3-1/TRBV3-2

CDR3 DNA: TGTGCCAGCAGCCCGCCGGGACTAGCGGGGGGGCTGGGGACCCAGTACTTC
CDR3 protein: CASSPPGLAGGLGTQYF
D gene: TRBD2
clone size: .
J gene: TRBJ2-5
V gene: TRBV3-1/TRBV3-2

CDR3 DNA: TGTGCCAGCAGCCGTCCGGATTCACCCCTCCACTTT
CDR3 protein: CASSRPDSPLHF
D gene: .
clone size: .
J gene: TRBJ1-6
V gene: TRBV14

CDR3 DNA: TGTGCCAGCAGTGACCTCTACGGGGACATTCAGTACTTC
CDR3 protein: CASSDLYGDIQYF
D gene: .
clone size: few
J gene: TRBJ2-4
V gene: TRBV6-1

CDR3 DNA: TGTGCCAGCAGTACCGGACTCTATGGCTACACCTTC
CDR3 protein: CASSTGLYGYTF
D gene: .
clone size: few
J gene: TRBJ1-2
V gene: TRBV27

CDR3 DNA: TGCAGCATAAACTCCGGGATGAACACTGAAGCTTTCTTT
CDR3 protein: CSINSGMNTEAFF
D gene: .
clone size: many
J gene: TRBJ1-1
V gene: TRBV29-1

CDR3 DNA: TGTGCCAGCAGTTTATTCAGCGGGTCTAGGGACACTGAAGCTTTCTTT
CDR3 protein: CASSLFSGSRDTEAFF
D gene: .
clone size: .
J gene: TRBJ1-1
V gene: TRBV28

CDR3 DNA: TGTCTTGCGAGGACTAGCGGGGGGAACAATGAGCAGTTCTTC
CDR3 protein: CLARTSGGNNEQFF
D gene: TRBD2
clone size: .
J gene: TRBJ2-1
V gene: TRBV2

CDR3 DNA: TGTGCTCCGAGGGACGACAGGCTGTATCAGCCCCAGCATTTT
CDR3 protein: CAPRDDRLYQPQHF
D gene: .
clone size: .
J gene: TRBJ1-5
V gene: TRBV27

CDR3 DNA: TGTGCCAGCAGCCGAGGGGGGGATTATCAGCCCCAGCATTTT
CDR3 protein: CASSRGGDYQPQHF
D gene: .
clone size: .
J gene: TRBJ1-5
V gene: TRBV5-5

CDR3 DNA: TGCGCCAGCAGACTGAAGACAGGGGACGAGCAGTACTTC
CDR3 protein: CASRLKTGDEQYF
D gene: TRBD1
clone size: .
J gene: TRBJ2-7
V gene: TRBV5-1

CDR3 DNA: TGCAGTGCTAGTTTTCCGGGACAGGGAAGGTCACCCCTCCACTTT
CDR3 protein: CSASFPGQGRSPLHF
D gene: TRBD1
clone size: .
J gene: TRBJ1-6
V gene: TRBV20-1